The 9 T cell receptor beta chains given below trace back to one sample, sequenced in a study of early T cells in non-severe SARS-CoV-2 infection. One entry per CDR3 protein, called by TCRdb with MiXCR from the 5' RACE reads. Here the sample spans about 22,000 distinct CDR3 sequences, 3.5% to 5.5% being singletons. The sequencing sample was made of whole blood. The receptors originated from an adult who was a healthcare worker with PCR-confirmed SARS-CoV-2 infection or an uninfected control (not recorded which).

This clonotype was counted at least ten times. This chain connects TRBV4-2 to TRBJ1-2; 11 bases agree with TRBD1. Losses at the gene ends were 4 bases for V and 4 bases for J; bases not matched to a gene: 11. Germline V gene data show CDR1 as LGHNA and CDR2 as YNFKEQ. This CDR3 is built from 17 residues. The CDR3 loop is CASSLRVGQGGGYGYTF. In nucleotides, the CDR3 is TGTGCCAGCAGCCTAAGAGTGGGACAGGGGGGCGGCTATGGCTACACCTTC.

This clonotype was seen repeatedly, ten times or more. The rearrangement joins TRBV20-1 to TRBJ2-3, with D uncertain. Trimming shortened V by 3 bases and J by 6 bases, and 13 bases separated the two germline ends. In germline, CDR1 is DFQATT, CDR2 SNEGSKA (reference sequence). The CDR3 sequence is 13 residues long. In DNA, the CDR3 is TGCAGTGCTAGCGGGCTGATGGCGGATACGCAGTATTTT. Its protein product is CSASGLMADTQYF.

The rearrangement uses TRBV4-3 and TRBJ2-7; a possible D gene is TRBD1 (6 bases). Trimming stripped 5 bases from V and 7 bases from J, with 9 bases between. CDR1 and CDR2 (germline): LGHNA, YSLEER. This CDR3 has 11 amino acids. CDR3 sequence (DNA): TGCGCCAGCAGCGGGGGCGGAGAGCAGTACTTC. Translating it yields CASSGGGEQYF.

This clonotype has at least ten counts. The chain uses TRBV7-3 and TRBJ2-1; D unresolved. Germline V gene sequence: CDR1 SGHTA, CDR2 FQGTGA. This CDR3 is 10 amino acids long. V lost 8 bases and J lost 6, with 5 bases in between. CDR3 loop: CASLSNEQFF. The DNA of the CDR3 is TGTGCCAGCCTTAGCAATGAGCAGTTCTTC.

The chain employs TRBV20-1 and TRBJ2-3; the D gene is possibly TRBD2 (6 bases). CDR3 size: 14 residues. Per the germline V gene, CDR1 is DFQATT and CDR2 is SNEGSKA (reference sequence). V was clipped by 3 bases and J by 3 bases, with 13 bases between them. CDR3 amino acids: CSASGGTRTDTQYF. The CDR3 DNA reads TGCAGTGCTAGTGGGGGGACTCGGACAGATACGCAGTATTTT.

In its sample, this clonotype is medium-sized. CDR3 loop: CASSQDREGYEQYF. CDR3 DNA: TGCGCCAGCAGCCAAGATCGGGAGGGCTACGAGCAGTACTTC. The chain recombines TRBV4-3 with TRBJ2-7; TRBD2 aligns across 8 bases. The germline CDR1 and CDR2 sequences are LGHNA and YSLEER. The CDR3 contains 14 residues. The junction had 1 base not matched to a gene; V was cut back by 0 bases and J by 3 bases.

This clonotype has at least ten counts. The chain has TRBV10-3 and TRBJ2-7; a possible D gene is TRBD1 (6 bases). Germline CDR1 ENHRY, CDR2 SYGVKD. The V end lost 6 bases, the J end lost 2 bases, and 14 bases lay between the germline ends. This CDR3 has 14 amino acids. The DNA of the CDR3 is TGTGCCATCAGCTCAAGGGACACAACCTACGAGCAGTACTTC. Encoded protein: CAISSRDTTYEQYF.

This clonotype was observed many times. CDR3 nucleotide sequence: TGTGCCAGTGTTTACAGGGGAAGGGATTACAATGAGCAGTTCTTC. As protein: CASVYRGRDYNEQFF. V is TRBV3-1 and J is TRBJ2-1; 7 bases align to TRBD1. The length of the CDR3 is 15 residues. The germline V gene encodes CDR1 LGHDT and CDR2 YNNKEL (reference sequence). J lost 4 bases, V lost 9 bases, and 12 bases had no gene match.

This clonotype was observed many times. The rearrangement uses TRBV5-6 and TRBJ1-1, with TRBD1 matching 8 bases. Germline lookup yields CDR1 SGHDT and CDR2 YYEEEE. Germline trimming cut 3 bases from V and 1 base from J; bases unmatched to any gene: 5. The CDR3 consists of 15 residues. CDR3 in DNA: TGTGCCAGCAGCTCTTACGGACAGGGGAACACTGAAGCTTTCTTT. Translated, it gives CASSSYGQGNTEAFF.